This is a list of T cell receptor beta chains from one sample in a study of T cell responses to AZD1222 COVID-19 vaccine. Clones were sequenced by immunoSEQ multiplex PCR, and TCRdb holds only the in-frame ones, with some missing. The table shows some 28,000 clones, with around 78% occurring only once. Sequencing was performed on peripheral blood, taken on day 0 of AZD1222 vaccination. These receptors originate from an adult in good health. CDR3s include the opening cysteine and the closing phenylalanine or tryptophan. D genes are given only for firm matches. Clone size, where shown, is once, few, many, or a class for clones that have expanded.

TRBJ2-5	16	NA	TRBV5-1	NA	TGCGCCAGCAGCTTGTCTGGCGGTGCTGTTATTGAGACCCAGTACTTC	CASSLSGGAVIETQYF
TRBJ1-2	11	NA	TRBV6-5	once	TGTGCCAGCAGTACCAACTATGGCTACACCTTC	CASSTNYGYTF
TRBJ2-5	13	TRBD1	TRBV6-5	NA	TGTGCCAGCAGACCAGGGGGTAGGGAGACCCAGTACTTC	CASRPGGRETQYF
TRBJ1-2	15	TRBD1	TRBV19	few	TGTGCCAGTAGTAGAGGACAGGCGACGCGGTACGGCTACACCTTC	CASSRGQATRYGYTF
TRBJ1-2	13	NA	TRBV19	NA	TGTGCCAGTAGTATACAGGGGATTGGTGGCTACACCTTC	CASSIQGIGGYTF
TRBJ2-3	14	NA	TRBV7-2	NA	TGTGCCAGCAGCTTGGGGACTAGCACAGATACGCAGTATTTT	CASSLGTSTDTQYF
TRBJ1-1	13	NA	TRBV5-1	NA	TGCGCCAGCAGCGGAACTCAGAACACTGAAGCTTTCTTT	CASSGTQNTEAFF
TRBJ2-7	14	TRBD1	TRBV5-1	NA	TGCGCCAGCAGTTTTATGGGACAGGGGGAACGGCTGTACTTC	CASSFMGQGERLYF
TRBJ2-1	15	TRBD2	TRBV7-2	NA	TGTGCCAGCAGCATACTAGCGAACTCCTACAATGAGCAGTTCTTC	CASSILANSYNEQFF
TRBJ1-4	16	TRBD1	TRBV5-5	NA	TGTGCCAGCAGCTCGAATCAGGGGGCGACTAATGAAAAACTGTTTTTT	CASSSNQGATNEKLFF
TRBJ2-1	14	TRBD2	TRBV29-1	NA	TGCAGCGTGGTAGCGGGAAAGGGTTACAATGAGCAGTTCTTC	CSVVAGKGYNEQFF
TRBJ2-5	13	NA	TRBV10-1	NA	TGCGCCAGCAGTGGCGGGATCCAAGAGACCCAGTACTTC	CASSGGIQETQYF
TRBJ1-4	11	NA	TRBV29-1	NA	TGCAGCGTTGAGGATAATGAAAAACTGTTTTTT	CSVEDNEKLFF
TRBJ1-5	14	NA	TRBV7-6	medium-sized	TGTGCCAGCAGCCGACTAGGATGGAATCAGCCCCAGCATTTT	CASSRLGWNQPQHF
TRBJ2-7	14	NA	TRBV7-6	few	TGTGCCAGCAGCCACTCCACCACAAACTACGAGCAGTACTTC	CASSHSTTNYEQYF
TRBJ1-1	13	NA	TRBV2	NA	TGTGCCAGCAGTGGACAAGGGAACACTGAAGCTTTCTTT	CASSGQGNTEAFF
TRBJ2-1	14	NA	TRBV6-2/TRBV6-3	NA	TGTGCCAGCAGTTACTCTAGGTTCTATGGTGAGCAGTTCTTC	CASSYSRFYGEQFF
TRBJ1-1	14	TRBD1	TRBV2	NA	TGTGCCAGCGGGGGACAGGGGACGGGCACTGAAGCTTTCTTT	CASGGQGTGTEAFF
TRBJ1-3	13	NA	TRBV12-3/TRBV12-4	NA	TGTGCCAGCAATCCGGGGGTTGGAAACACCATATATTTT	CASNPGVGNTIYF
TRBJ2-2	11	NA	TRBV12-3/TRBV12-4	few	TGTGCCAGCAGTTTCCACGGGGAGCTGTTTTTT	CASSFHGELFF
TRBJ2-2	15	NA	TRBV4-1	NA	TGCGCCAGCAGCCTCCAATGGGACGCCACCGGGGAGCTGTTTTTT	CASSLQWDATGELFF
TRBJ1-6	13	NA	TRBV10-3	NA	TGTGCCATCAGTGAACTTGAGACCCAGCCCCTCCACTTT	CAISELETQPLHF
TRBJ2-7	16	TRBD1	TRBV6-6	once	TGTGCCAGCAGTGGGGGACAGACCGCGGCGAGCTACGAGCAGTACTTC	CASSGGQTAASYEQYF
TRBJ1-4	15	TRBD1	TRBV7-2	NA	TGTGCCAGCAGCTTCACTAGGGGGCTCAGAGAAAAACTGTTTTTT	CASSFTRGLREKLFF
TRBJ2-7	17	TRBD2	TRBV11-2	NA	TGTGCCAGCAGCTTAGACGGGGCGGGGGGAAGCTCCTACGAGCAGTACTTC	CASSLDGAGGSSYEQYF
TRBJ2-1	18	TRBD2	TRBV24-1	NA	TGTGCCACCAGTGAGCGACTAGCGGGAGGTCTCTCCTACAATGAGCAGTTCTTC	CATSERLAGGLSYNEQFF
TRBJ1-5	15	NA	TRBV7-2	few	TGTGCCAGCAGCCCCTATGGGGATAGCAATCAGCCCCAGCATTTT	CASSPYGDSNQPQHF
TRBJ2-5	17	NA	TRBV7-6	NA	TGTGCCAGCAGCTTAGGGGCGGTAGGTTCCCGCCAAGAGACCCAGTACTTC	CASSLGAVGSRQETQYF
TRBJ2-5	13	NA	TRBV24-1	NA	TGTGCCACCAGTGGGGGGCCGGGGGAGACCCAGTACTTC	CATSGGPGETQYF
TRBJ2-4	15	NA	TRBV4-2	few	TGTGCCAGCAGCCAAGAACTAGGAGCCAAAAACATTCAGTACTTC	CASSQELGAKNIQYF
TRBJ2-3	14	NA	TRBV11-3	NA	TGTGCCAGCGGGGCTCACTTGGTCACAGATACGCAGTATTTT	CASGAHLVTDTQYF
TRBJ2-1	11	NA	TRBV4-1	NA	TGCGCCAGCAGCCAATACAATGAGCAGTTCTTC	CASSQYNEQFF
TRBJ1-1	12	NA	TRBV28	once	TGTGCCAGCGTCACAGTGAACACTGAAGCTTTCTTT	CASVTVNTEAFF